The 30 T cell receptor beta chains presented below share a single source sample, sequenced in a study of T-cell reconstitution after alpha-beta-depleted transplantation in children. Unique molecular identifiers were used to barcode this TCRbeta library. TCRdb re-derived calls from the PCR reads in MiXCR, one entry per CDR3 protein. The table records about 340,000 distinct CDR3 sequences, 9% to 12% of them present only once. Source: PBMCs from the stem cell graft donor, taken from the stem cell graft. The source of these receptors is a human donor who donated a stem cell graft to a child with acute lymphoblastic leukemia.

V usage is TRBV3-1 and J usage is TRBJ2-1; TRBD1 is a possible D gene (6 bases). Per germline, CDR1 LGHDT and CDR2 YNNKEL (reference sequence). V was trimmed by 4 bases and J by 15 bases, leaving 16 bases between them. The CDR3 consists of 12 residues. The CDR3 loop reads CASSPDRWHRFF. The CDR3 DNA reads TGTGCCAGCAGCCCAGACAGGTGGCATCGGTTCTTC.

The rearrangement joins TRBV7-6 to TRBJ2-5, with D possibly being TRBD1 (6 bases). In germline, CDR1 is SGHVS, CDR2 FNYEAQ. There are 14 residues in the CDR3. V lost 6 bases, J lost 2 bases, and 13 bases lay in between. Here the CDR3 DNA reads TGTGCCAGCAGTAAAGGACAGACTCAAGAGACCCAGTACTTC. Its protein product is CASSKGQTQETQYF.

A few counts support this clonotype. The chain links TRBV6-1 to TRBJ2-2; D may correspond to TRBD1 or TRBD2 (5 bases each). Germline CDR1 reads MNHNS; CDR2 reads SASEGT. V was shortened by 5 bases and J by 6 bases, with 10 bases between the two germline ends. This CDR3 spans 13 amino acids. The DNA of the CDR3 is TGTGCCAGCAGTAGGGGAGCGTCCGGGGAGCTGTTTTTT. As protein: CASSRGASGELFF.

The V gene is TRBV15, the J gene TRBJ2-5; 8 bases fit TRBD2. This CDR3 is built from 15 residues. V lost 0 bases and J lost 4; bases outside the gene matches: 4. In germline, CDR1 is LNHNV, CDR2 YYDKDF (reference sequence). For the CDR3, the DNA is TGTGCCACCAGCAGAGATTGGGCGGGAGGAGAGACCCAGTACTTC. It encodes CATSRDWAGGETQYF. The full variable domain, completed using reference TRBV15 and TRBJ2-5, is DAMVIQNPRYQVTQFGKPVTLSCSQTLNHNVMYWYQQKSSQAPKLLFHYYDKDFNNEADTPDNFQSRRPNTSFCFLDIRSPGLGDTAMYLCATSRDWAGGETQYFGPGTRLLVL.

This clonotype came up many times. J is TRBJ2-7 and V is TRBV6-5; 9 nucleotides agree with TRBD1. V lost 2 bases and J lost 7; bases outside the gene matches: 3. Germline V gene data show CDR1 as MNHEY and CDR2 as SVGAGI. The CDR3 consists of 13 residues. The CDR3 protein is CASSYGQGREQYF. CDR3 DNA sequence: TGTGCCAGCAGTTACGGACAGGGGAGGGAGCAGTACTTC.

This clonotype was seen a handful of times. This chain connects TRBV6-5 to TRBJ2-2; D perhaps matches TRBD1 (5 bases). The germline CDR1 and CDR2 sequences are MNHEY and SVGAGI. The V gene lost 4 bases and the J gene lost 4 bases, with 13 bases spanning the gap. This CDR3 comprises 15 residues. The CDR3 here is CASSWQGIGTGELFF. The CDR3 region has the DNA TGTGCCAGCAGTTGGCAGGGCATCGGCACCGGGGAGCTGTTTTTT.

The V gene is TRBV5-1, the J gene TRBJ1-1; 7 bases agree with TRBD1. The CDR3 has 15 residues. V trimming: 3 bases; J trimming: 0 bases; junction bases outside the gene matches: 5. Per germline, CDR1 SGHRS and CDR2 YFSETQ. In DNA, the CDR3 is TGCGCCAGCAGCTCTGCGGGACAGTTGAACACTGAAGCTTTCTTT. Encoded protein: CASSSAGQLNTEAFF.

CDR3 bases: TGTGCCAGCAGACGATGGGGAGGTGGCACTGAAGCTTTCTTT. Translation gives CASRRWGGGTEAFF. V and J are TRBV6-2 or TRBV6-3 and TRBJ1-1; D call uncertain. The V end was cut by 6 bases, the J end by 4 bases, with 15 bases between. The CDR3 spans 14 residues. Per germline, CDR1 MNHEY and CDR2 SVGEGT.

The chain carries TRBV27 and TRBJ1-5; D uncertain. Trimming left V 5 bases short and J 0 bases short, with 14 bases between. The CDR3 runs 16 residues. Germline CDR1 MNHEY, CDR2 SMNVEV (reference sequence). CDR3 coding DNA: TGTGCCAGCAGTCCACGCTCGGTCAATAGCAATCAGCCCCAGCATTTT. It encodes CASSPRSVNSNQPQHF.

The V gene is TRBV28, the J gene TRBJ2-1, with D unclear. V lost 3 bases to trimming and J lost 6 bases, with 12 bases between them. Germline values: CDR1 MDHEN, CDR2 SYDVKM. The CDR3 consists of 14 residues. CDR3 residues: CASSFFTGPNEQFF. The CDR3 DNA reads as TGTGCCAGCAGTTTTTTTACGGGTCCCAATGAGCAGTTCTTC.

Concerning this clonotype itself: One junction end does not reproduce the germline sequence, and a read error may be involved. This rearrangement joins TRBV6-5 to TRBJ2-4; no clear D. This CDR3 is 13 amino acids long. Germline values: CDR1 MNHEY, CDR2 SVGAGI. The DNA for the CDR3 is TGTGCCAGCAGTTCCCACAGAGGAAACAGTCAGTACTTC. Encoded protein: CASSSHRGNSQYF.

This clonotype was seen more than once but under ten times. The DNA is left out, because the CDR3 cannot be placed on it with certainty; the CDR3 is given as TCRdb lists it. The V and J genes are TRBV12-3 or TRBV12-4 and TRBJ2-5; TRBD1 was called by the table and not checked on the DNA. The CDR3 is 14 amino acids in total, end residues counted. CDR3 sequence: CASSSSGPRETQYF.

This chain joins TRBV7-2 and TRBJ2-7, with a tentative D call TRBD2 (6 bases). V gave up 5 bases and J gave up 0 bases, with 17 bases separating them. The CDR3 length is 16 residues. CDR1 is SGHTA, CDR2 FQGNSA, per germline. The CDR3 sequence is CASSPGQRAGSYEQYF. The CDR3 DNA sequence: TGTGCCAGCAGCCCTGGCCAGCGGGCAGGCTCCTACGAGCAGTACTTC.

This clonotype was seen a handful of times. The J gene is TRBJ2-5, the V gene TRBV4-1; D remains ambiguous. The CDR3 is made up of 13 amino acids. From germline, CDR1 is MGHRA and CDR2 YSYEKL. V lost 1 base to trimming and J lost 4 bases, with 7 bases between them. CDR3 sequence (DNA): TGCGCCAGCAGCCAAGCGATCGGAGAGACCCAGTACTTC. Translating it yields CASSQAIGETQYF.

This clonotype was seen more than once but under ten times. This chain connects TRBV28 to TRBJ2-3; 9 positions agree with TRBD1. J lost 4 bases, V lost 5 bases, and 7 bases had no gene match. The CDR3 consists of 15 residues. Germline V CDR1 and CDR2: MDHEN, SYDVKM. CDR3 nucleotides: TGTGCCAGCAGTCCAGGGACAGGGTTACCAGATACGCAGTATTTT. Translated, it gives CASSPGTGLPDTQYF.

This clonotype was counted a few times. This chain joins TRBV7-2 and TRBJ1-1, with TRBD1 as a possible D gene (6 bases). CDR1 and CDR2 (germline): SGHTA, FQGNSA. V lost 5 bases to trimming and J lost 6 bases, with 16 bases between them. CDR3 length: 14 amino acids. The CDR3 sequence is CASSDSKTGPEAFF. CDR3 nucleotide sequence: TGTGCCAGCAGCGATAGCAAGACAGGTCCTGAAGCTTTCTTT.

The rearrangement uses TRBV11-2 and TRBJ2-2; 9 bases match TRBD2. This CDR3 comprises 15 residues. V shed 4 bases, J shed 7 bases, and the junction held 7 bases outside the gene matches. Germline V gene data show CDR1 as SGHAT and CDR2 as FQNNGV. The CDR3 sequence is CASSYSGRASGELFF. The CDR3 nucleotides are TGTGCCAGCAGCTATAGCGGGAGAGCGAGCGGGGAGCTGTTTTTT.

The chain uses TRBV12-3 or TRBV12-4 and TRBJ1-1; D is unresolved. Trimming took off 7 bases at V and 6 bases at J, with 12 bases between the two ends. The CDR3 spans 12 residues. CDR3 coding DNA: TGTGCCAGCACCCTGAGCGGATCTGAAGCTTTCTTT. Translating gives CASTLSGSEAFF.

This clonotype was seen a few times. The chain couples TRBV9 to TRBJ2-3, with D perhaps given as TRBD1 or TRBD2 (5 bases each). The V end lost 4 bases, the J end lost 7 bases, and 13 bases lay between the germline ends. The CDR3 consists of 13 residues. Germline CDR1 and CDR2: SGDLS and YYNGEE. The CDR3 protein is CASSRDRLNTQYF. CDR3 sequence (DNA): TGTGCCAGCAGCAGGGACCGACTTAATACGCAGTATTTT.

This clonotype was detected a few times. The rearrangement uses TRBV6-5 and TRBJ2-7, with 10 bases that match TRBD2. The CDR3 spans 15 residues. The V and J ends lost 7 bases and 2 bases, in that order; junction bases with no gene match: 8. Germline V gives CDR1 MNHEY, CDR2 SVGAGI. The CDR3 DNA reads TGTGCCAGCACTTTAGGACTAGCGGACCCCTACGAGCAGTACTTC. Encoded protein: CASTLGLADPYEQYF.

This chain connects TRBV10-3 to TRBJ2-2; 7 positions agree with TRBD1. After removal of 8 bases from V and 7 bases from J, the junction contained 7 bases not matched to a gene. Germline V gene lookup returns CDR1 ENHRY and CDR2 SYGVKD. The CDR3 length is 13 residues. This CDR3 reads CAIGEGAGGELFF. For the CDR3, the DNA is TGTGCCATCGGAGAGGGGGCTGGCGGGGAGCTGTTTTTT.

The chain is built from TRBV24-1 and TRBJ1-2; TRBD1 is a possible D gene (5 bases). CDR1 and CDR2 from the germline V gene are KGHDR and SFDVKD. The CDR3 sequence is 16 residues long. Trimming cost V 3 bases and J 4 bases, with 17 bases left between them. CDR3: CATSDPPPTVPYGYTF. CDR3 bases: TGTGCCACCAGTGATCCACCCCCGACAGTCCCCTATGGCTACACCTTC.

At least ten counts were recorded for this clonotype. The genes are TRBV5-1 and TRBJ2-3; possible D gene TRBD2, 5 bases. The ends were cut back, 4 bases at V and 6 bases at J, with 9 bases in the middle. In germline, CDR1 is SGHRS, CDR2 YFSETQ. There are 12 residues in the CDR3. CDR3 loop: CASSPPGDTQYF. The DNA for the CDR3 is TGCGCCAGCAGCCCACCGGGGGATACGCAGTATTTT.

This clonotype was seen more than once but under ten times. CDR3 in amino acids: CASSLIGLVENEQFF. The CDR3 DNA is TGTGCCAGCAGCCTAATTGGGCTCGTGGAGAATGAGCAGTTCTTC. The rearrangement links TRBV11-2 to TRBJ2-1, with D unresolved. Trimming removed 5 bases from V and 7 bases from J, with 18 bases in between. Germline V lookup: CDR1 SGHAT, CDR2 FQNNGV. The CDR3 sequence is 15 residues long.

The chain links TRBV20-1 to TRBJ1-1, with 7 nucleotides matching TRBD1. This CDR3 region has 17 residues. Per germline, CDR1 DFQATT and CDR2 SNEGSKA (reference sequence). V shed 0 bases and J 1 base; nucleotides not matched to a gene: 11. The CDR3: CSARDPVKGARNTEAFF. For the CDR3, the DNA is TGCAGTGCTAGAGACCCAGTGAAGGGGGCGAGGAACACTGAAGCTTTCTTT.

This clonotype has just a few counts. This sequence joins TRBV20-1 and TRBJ2-7; D gene ambiguous. CDR1 and CDR2 (germline): DFQATT, SNEGSKA (reference sequence). The CDR3 is made up of 12 amino acids. V was trimmed by 6 bases and J by 2 bases, leaving 11 bases between them. CDR3 sequence reads: CSAQSTPYEQYF. The CDR3 coding sequence is TGCAGTGCCCAGTCGACTCCCTACGAGCAGTACTTC.

This clonotype has more than one count but fewer than ten. V gene TRBV12-3 or TRBV12-4 combines with J gene TRBJ2-3, with 14 bases identical to TRBD2. CDR3 length: 14 residues. Trimming took 4 bases from V and 8 from J; bases not matched to a gene: 2. The CDR3 nucleotides read TGTGCCAGCAGTTACGGGACTAGCGGGAGTACGCAGTATTTT. It is translated as CASSYGTSGSTQYF.

This clonotype showed up just a few times. The V gene is TRBV10-3, the J gene TRBJ2-2; TRBD1 aligns across 10 bases. CDR1 is ENHRY, CDR2 SYGVKD, per germline. V lost 10 bases to trimming and J lost 5 bases; unmatched junction nucleotides: 10. The CDR3 covers 15 residues. In DNA form, the CDR3 reads TGTGCCAGCGGACAGGGGGAATTACTTACCGGGGAGCTGTTTTTT. Translated, it gives CASGQGELLTGELFF.

This clonotype was picked up a small number of times. This chain joins TRBV11-2 and TRBJ2-7; D might be TRBD1 (6 bases). Germline V gene data show CDR1 as SGHAT and CDR2 as FQNNGV. This CDR3 spans 16 amino acids. Trimming took off 3 bases at V and 2 bases at J, with 17 bases between the two ends. The CDR3 loop reads CASSLRGGGGAYEQYF. In nucleotides, the CDR3 is TGTGCCAGCAGCTTGAGAGGGGGTGGCGGAGCCTACGAGCAGTACTTC.

The chain carries TRBV30 and TRBJ2-7, with D possibly being TRBD1 or TRBD2 (6 bases each). The CDR3 consists of 11 residues. Germline V lookup: CDR1 GTSNPN, CDR2 SVGIG (reference sequence). V lost 5 bases to trimming and J lost 6 bases, with 11 bases between them. For the CDR3, the DNA is TGTGCCTGGGACGGGGGCGGCGAGCAGTACTTC. This codes for CAWDGGGEQYF.